This T cell receptor (beta chain) was sequenced in a study of blood T cells in healthy people across ages. The use of a sample-barcoded 5' primer and a J-beta primer mix characterized a second PCR of about 7 to 12 cycles. MiXCR, run by TCRdb on the 5' RACE reads, gives a single entry per CDR3 protein. This table has hundreds of thousands of distinct CDR3 sequences, around 24% appearing once. The CDR3 covers 14 residues. The V gene's germline CDR1 is MDHEN and CDR2 SYDVKM. V lost 3 bases and J lost 5, with 14 bases in between. Separately, the same data were catalogued under a study of T cells of mothers and their children.

The material sequenced was blood. The chain combines TRBV28 with TRBJ2-7; weak D call: TRBD1 (5 bases). This TCR was sampled from a boy aged 10-17 years in good health. The CDR3 coding sequence is TGTGCCAGCAGTTTTGGAAGCTGGGGCGACGAGCAGTACTTC. This translates into CASSFGSWGDEQYF.